This T cell receptor (beta chain) is drawn from a study of cytomegalovirus exposure and HLA in healthy donors. Study at large: A later analysis reported the same platform for the roughly 120 validation repertoires and the 666 first-cohort repertoires.

Study observations and caveats: Most sequenced TCRs were rare (though some public TCRs occurred in many donors). Reports credit the classifier with highly specific, highly sensitive diagnosis of cytomegalovirus status. Researchers catalogued over 150 TCR beta chains as cytomegalovirus-associated.

TCRdb's copy holds only in-frame clones and misses some; the assay was immunoSEQ multiplex PCR. In the table there are 100,000 to 150,000 clones, about nine tenths of which are singletons. A remark on this clone: Antigen unknown.

Germline-derived CDR1 and CDR2 are SGHRS and YFSETQ. CDR3 length: 19 amino acids. V gave up 2 bases and J gave up 2 bases, with 25 bases separating them. Sequencing was carried out using PBMCs. The rearrangement links TRBV5-1 to TRBJ2-5, with D perhaps TRBD2 (6 bases). This TCR was recovered from a man aged 18 to 30 in good health and CMV-seropositive. This CDR3 is CASSLLKGGRVAGQETQYF. CDR3 DNA: TGCGCCAGCAGCTTACTGAAGGGCGGCCGGGTGGCGGGGCAAGAGACCCAGTACTTC.